This T cell receptor beta chain was captured in a study of blood T cell repertoires in COVID-19 (dated by TCRdb to between 2020 and 2021). A note on the overall study: Collaborator samples came from the United States, Italy and Spain and covered acute and convalescent phases of COVID-19. The repertoires were released in a freely available public database meant as a resource for research on the immune response to SARS-CoV-2. The samples were drawn from two sources: the first 160 participants of the ongoing ImmuneRACE study, and about 1,300 subjects contributed by 6 global collaborators. The prospective study material was composed of cDNA or gDNA derived from T cells, B-cell-depleted T cells, or PBMCs. Nearly every sample came with metadata listing a de-identified subject ID, COVID-19 status, age in years and sex. Deeply sampled blood TCRbeta repertoires from subjects exposed to, actively infected with, or recovered from COVID-19 were included in the dataset. Where HLA class I and class II types were available, the types were taken from metadata supplied by the sample provider, not from assay-based typing. Study-wide conclusions, independent of this receptor: The amount of clinical and demographic metadata varied by source and participant and was provided uncurated.

The immunoSEQ Assay, a bias-controlled multiplex PCR, was used to amplify TCRbeta CDR3 regions from genomic DNA. As for the original processing: The number of nucleated cells in each sample was estimated by amplification of reference gene primers within the assay. To quantify the absolute abundance of each unique TCRbeta CDR3 rearrangement, sequence reads were collapsed and filtered. Productive Simpson clonality was computed per sample as the square root of Simpson's diversity index over productive rearrangements. Drawn from immuneACCESS, this table holds only the in-frame rearrangements with V and J called that TCRdb kept. Clones are partly lost; checked studies trace under half to an unresolved V gene and leave the rest unexplained. V, J and clone size are those of that table, while D and trimming were read from the DNA. This sample gives fewer than 350,000 clones in total; roughly 86% of them show up just once. Around 2.1% of the sample goes to the ten largest clones.

Samples from volunteer blood donors who had recovered from COVID-19 were contributed by a second Seattle source. Whole blood was collected in K2EDTA tubes by collaborating institutions according to the institutions' own protocols. For TCRbeta analysis, collaborators shipped samples in one of three forms: frozen whole blood, isolated PBMCs, or DNA extracted from either of those sample types. For this clone: The antigen it recognizes is unknown. Base qualities were left out, and no much larger clone turns up one base away.

The junction shows trimming of 3 bases on V and 10 bases on J, and the gene matches do not reach 8 bases of it. CDR1 SGHAT and CDR2 FQNNGV are derived from the germline V gene. The CDR3 contains 14 residues, cysteine and phenylalanine counted. CDR3 DNA is the only sequence kept; it has 42 bases, read in frame from the first base. This TCR was sampled from a woman aged 25 to 39 who had recovered from COVID-19. The sequence joins TRBV11-2 to TRBJ2-1, with TRBD2 identical over 8 junction bases. The sequenced sample consisted of peripheral blood. The nucleotide sequence reads TGTGCCAGCAGCTTCGAAGCGGGGGTCGGAGAGCAGTTCTTC. The encoded protein is CASSFEAGVGEQFF. The reference TRBV11-2 and TRBJ2-1 proteins fill in what lies around the CDR3, so the full variable domain reads EAGVAQSPRYKIIEKRQSVAFWCNPISGHATLYWYQQILGQGPKLLIQFQNNGVVDDSQLPKDRFSAERLKGVDSTLKIQPAKLEDSAVYLCASSFEAGVGEQFFGPGTRLTVL.